At least ten counts were recorded for the clone carrying this T cell receptor (beta chain). Its target is unknown. The entry originates in a study of T-cell reconstitution after alpha-beta-depleted transplantation in children. This sample's TCRbeta library carried unique molecular identifier barcodes. TCRdb called the PCR reads again in MiXCR, with one record for every CDR3 protein. The sample holds hundreds of thousands of distinct CDR3 sequences, about an eighth seen once. Trimming took off 0 bases at V and 4 bases at J, with 10 bases between the two ends. Germline V gene lookup returns CDR1 SGHRS and CDR2 YFSETQ. CDR3 length equals 14 residues. Study results and limitations: Reportedly, alpha-beta T cells present about two months post-transplant originated from several hundred expanded clones of graft origin.

The starting material was PBMCs, obtained before TCRalphabeta/CD19-depleted stem cell transplant. This sequence was found in a girl aged 2 to 10 with congenital amegakaryocytic thrombocytopenia, due to receive a stem cell transplant. The chain couples TRBV5-1 to TRBJ2-5; D remains ambiguous. Written as DNA, the CDR3 is TGCGCCAGCAGCTTGGGTACGGGCCCAGAGACCCAGTACTTC. It is translated as CASSLGTGPETQYF.